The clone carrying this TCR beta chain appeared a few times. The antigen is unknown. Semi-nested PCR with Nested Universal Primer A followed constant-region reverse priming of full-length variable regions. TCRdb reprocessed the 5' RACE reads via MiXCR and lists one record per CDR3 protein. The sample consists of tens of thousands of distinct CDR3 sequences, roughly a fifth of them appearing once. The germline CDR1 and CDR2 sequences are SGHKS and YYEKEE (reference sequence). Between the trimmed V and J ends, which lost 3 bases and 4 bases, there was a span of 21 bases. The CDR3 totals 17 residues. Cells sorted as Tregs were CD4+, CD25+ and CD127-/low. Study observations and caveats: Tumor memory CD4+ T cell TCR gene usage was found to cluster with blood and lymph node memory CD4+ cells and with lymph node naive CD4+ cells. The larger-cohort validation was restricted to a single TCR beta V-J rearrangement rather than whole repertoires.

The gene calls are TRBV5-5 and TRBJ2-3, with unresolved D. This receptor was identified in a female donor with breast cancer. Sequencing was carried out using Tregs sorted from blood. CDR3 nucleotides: TGTGCCAGCAGCTACAAACCGCTCTGGATTGAGCCAGATACGCAGTATTTT. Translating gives CASSYKPLWIEPDTQYF.